A selection of T cell receptor beta chains follows, all from one sample in a study of TIL therapy for anti-PD-1-resistant metastatic lung cancer. TCRdb's copy holds only in-frame clones and misses some; the assay was immunoSEQ multiplex PCR. This sample has around 50,000 clones; more than 60% occur once, and the top ten carry around 1.7%. Sequencing was performed on blood, taken at baseline. The receptors were sampled from a person aged 25-79 years with non-small cell lung cancer. The CDR3 runs from the conserved cysteine through the conserved F or W. D genes are given only for firm matches. Only some rows state a clone size, as once, few, many or a class for expanded clones.

v_call	clone_size	j_call	d_call	cdr3_nt	cdr3_aa
TRBV29-1	NA	TRBJ2-1	TRBD2	TGCAGCTCCGAAGCGGGAGGAGCCTACAATGAGCAGTTCTTC	CSSEAGGAYNEQFF
TRBV2	NA	TRBJ2-3	NA	TGTGCCAGCACAGCAGCCACAGATACGCAGTATTTT	CASTAATDTQYF
TRBV28	NA	TRBJ2-3	NA	TGTGCCAGCAGTGACGGGACAGGGCAGCGGGGGGATACGCAGTATTTT	CASSDGTGQRGDTQYF
TRBV6-6	once	TRBJ1-4	TRBD1	TGTGCCAGCAGTCCAGGGACAGGGATGCTTGAAAAACTGTTTTTT	CASSPGTGMLEKLFF
TRBV11-2	NA	TRBJ2-3	NA	TGTGCCAGCAGCCCTAACAGCCAAGGTACGCAGTATTTT	CASSPNSQGTQYF
TRBV19	NA	TRBJ1-4	NA	TGTGCCAGTAAAAGGGGGGGAACGTATGAAAAACTGTTTTTT	CASKRGGTYEKLFF
TRBV28	NA	TRBJ1-5	NA	TGTGCCAGCAGTGGCCGAGAAGGGAGCAATCAGCCCCAGCATTTT	CASSGREGSNQPQHF
TRBV7-8	NA	TRBJ1-2	NA	TGTGCCAGCAGCTTAACGACAGGCGGCATTGGCTATGGCTACACCTTC	CASSLTTGGIGYGYTF
TRBV9	NA	TRBJ1-1	NA	TGTGCCAGCAGCGTTTCATTGGGGAACACTGAAGCTTTCTTT	CASSVSLGNTEAFF
TRBV7-9	NA	TRBJ2-7	TRBD1	TGTGCCAGCAGCCCAAGACAGGGTGAGCAGTACTTC	CASSPRQGEQYF
TRBV27	NA	TRBJ2-7	TRBD1	TGTGCCAGCAGTCTCACAGGGGCCTACGAGCAGTACTTC	CASSLTGAYEQYF
TRBV5-1	NA	TRBJ1-2	TRBD1	TGCGCCAGCTCTCCGGGACAGGGGGCAGAGAGTAGTGGCTACACCTTC	CASSPGQGAESSGYTF
TRBV19	NA	TRBJ2-7	TRBD1	TGTGCCAGTAGTATACTAACAGGGGGAATATACGAGCAGTACTTC	CASSILTGGIYEQYF
TRBV28	NA	TRBJ1-5	NA	TGTGCCAGCAGTTTAAGAGAGCCCCAGCATTTT	CASSLREPQHF
TRBV28	NA	TRBJ2-5	TRBD2	TGTGCCAGCAAATATAGCGGGGCAGAGACCCAGTACTTC	CASKYSGAETQYF
TRBV19	NA	TRBJ1-2	NA	TGTGCCAGTAGTACAGGGCTTCAGACTTACTATGGCTACACCTTC	CASSTGLQTYYGYTF
TRBV10-3	few	TRBJ1-2	NA	TGTGCCATCAGTGAGGGACAGCCGGGAATCTATGGCTACACCTTC	CAISEGQPGIYGYTF
TRBV19	NA	TRBJ1-3	NA	TGTGCCAGTAGTATCGCCTCAATCCTCTCTGGAAACACCATATATTTT	CASSIASILSGNTIYF
TRBV19	NA	TRBJ2-1	TRBD2	TGTGCCAGTAGTCCCGGGGGGGGCGGGAGAGGGTACAATGAGCAGTTCTTC	CASSPGGGGRGYNEQFF
TRBV19	NA	TRBJ2-1	TRBD2	TGTGCCAGTAGCCCGACTAGCGGGGTATACAATGAGCAGTTCTTC	CASSPTSGVYNEQFF
TRBV4-2	NA	TRBJ1-2	TRBD1	TGTGCCAGCAGCCAAGAGGGACAGGGCAGGGTGGGCGGCTACACCTTC	CASSQEGQGRVGGYTF
TRBV11-2	NA	TRBJ2-2	TRBD1	TGTGCCAGCAGCTCCGGACAGGCTTTTAGAGCGGACACCGGGGAGCTGTTTTTT	CASSSGQAFRADTGELFF
TRBV7-9	NA	TRBJ2-5	TRBD1	TGTGCCAGCAGCTTAGCCGCGACAGGGGGAGAATGGGAGACCCAGTACTTC	CASSLAATGGEWETQYF
TRBV2	NA	TRBJ2-1	NA	TGTGCCAGCAGTCCTACAGGGATCGGGGAGCAGTTCTTC	CASSPTGIGEQFF
TRBV6-5	NA	TRBJ2-5	TRBD2	TGTGCCAGCAGCTCCGGGAGGCTCGGAGAGACCCAGTACTTC	CASSSGRLGETQYF
TRBV27	NA	TRBJ1-2	NA	TGTGCCAGCAGTTTGAGGGAAGGGATCTATGGCTACACCTTC	CASSLREGIYGYTF
TRBV7-2	NA	TRBJ1-4	NA	TGTGCCAGCAGCTTGACGGTCTCTAATGAAAAACTGTTTTTT	CASSLTVSNEKLFF
TRBV30	NA	TRBJ1-3	NA	TGTGCCTGGAACAGGGTATCGGGAAACACCATATATTTT	CAWNRVSGNTIYF
TRBV11-2	NA	TRBJ2-5	NA	TGTGCCAGCAGCTTAGGCGAGGGGGAGACCCAGTACTTC	CASSLGEGETQYF
TRBV7-2	NA	TRBJ2-1	NA	TGTGCCAGCAGCTTAAGAAACCACCCTGAACCCTACAATGAGCAGTTCTTC	CASSLRNHPEPYNEQFF
TRBV9	NA	TRBJ2-2	TRBD2	TGTGCCAGCAGCGTAGCTGACCTAGCGGGAAGGGGCGGGGAGCTGTTTTTT	CASSVADLAGRGGELFF
TRBV5-4	NA	TRBJ1-6	NA	TGTGCCAGCAGCTCCCGGAGCTCCTATAATTCACCCCTCCACTTT	CASSSRSSYNSPLHF
TRBV6-6	NA	TRBJ2-7	NA	TGTGCCAGCAGTTTCTCAGGGCCCTACGAGCAGTACTTC	CASSFSGPYEQYF
TRBV2	NA	TRBJ1-1	NA	TGTGCCAGCAAGGGGTTAACGACAGTGAACACTGAAGCTTTCTTT	CASKGLTTVNTEAFF
TRBV5-1	NA	TRBJ1-4	NA	TGCGCCAGCACCCCCGGACAGCCGAATGAAAAACTGTTTTTT	CASTPGQPNEKLFF
TRBV11-3	once	TRBJ2-3	NA	TGTGCCAGCAGCTTAGCCGTAAGCACAGATACGCAGTATTTT	CASSLAVSTDTQYF
TRBV6-6	NA	TRBJ1-3	TRBD1	TGTGCCAGCAGTTCCGGGACAGGGGGCTCTGGAAACACCATATATTTT	CASSSGTGGSGNTIYF
TRBV11-3	NA	TRBJ2-2	NA	TGTGCCAGCAGCCGACTTTTAGGAGCCGGGGAGCTGTTTTTT	CASSRLLGAGELFF
TRBV5-6	NA	TRBJ1-2	NA	TGTGCCAGCAGCTTGGACCCGCTGTCTAACTATGGCTACACCTTC	CASSLDPLSNYGYTF
TRBV15	once	TRBJ2-5	NA	TGTGCCACCAGCATCAGACAGCAAGAGACCCAGTACTTC	CATSIRQQETQYF
TRBV4-3	NA	TRBJ2-7	NA	TGCGCCAGCAGCCAGGCTCAGGGACTCTCCTACGAGCAGTACTTC	CASSQAQGLSYEQYF
TRBV28	NA	TRBJ2-7	TRBD1	TGTGCCAGCAGTCGAACGGGACAGGGTGCTACCGAGCAGTACTTC	CASSRTGQGATEQYF
TRBV9	few	TRBJ2-6	TRBD1	TGTGCCAGCAGCGCGACAGGGCTATCCTCTGGGGCCAACGTCCTGACTTTC	CASSATGLSSGANVLTF
TRBV7-3	once	TRBJ2-1	NA	TGTGCCAGCAGCCTCGACCCCTATAGTAACAATGAGCAGTTCTTC	CASSLDPYSNNEQFF
TRBV28	NA	TRBJ2-1	NA	TGTGCCAGCAGGGGACGTGGGGGACCAAGAAACAATGAGCAGTTCTTC	CASRGRGGPRNNEQFF
TRBV2	NA	TRBJ2-3	NA	TGTGCCAGCGTCCGGGAAACAGATACGCAGTATTTT	CASVRETDTQYF
TRBV28	NA	TRBJ2-7	NA	TGTGCCAGCAGTCCCAATCAGGGCTACGAGCAGTACTTC	CASSPNQGYEQYF